These T cell receptor beta chains were read from a single sample in a study of PD-L1 blockade in urothelial cancer. TCRdb's table, derived via immunoSEQ multiplex PCR, lists solely in-frame clones and lacks some. Of about 83,000 clones listed, 87% were seen once; the top ten hold around 5.3%. Specimen: PBMCs, collected around atezolizumab (anti-PD-L1) treatment. These receptors were obtained from an older woman with urothelial cancer. Both conserved end residues are part of each CDR3. Each record gives: D gene, J gene, clone size, V gene, CDR3 DNA, CDR3 protein. A D gene is named only where the DNA matches it firmly. Some rows mark clone size as missing; the rest say once, few, many or name a class of expanded clone.

TRBD1	TRBJ1-2	few	TRBV7-2	TGTGCCAGCAGCTTAGTGTTACCTGTTTCAAACAGGGGCTGGGGAGGCTACACCTTC	CASSLVLPVSNRGWGGYTF
TRBD1	TRBJ1-6	many	TRBV27	TGTGCCAGCAGTTTAACAGGGGGGCTCTCCTATAATTCACCCCTCCACTTT	CASSLTGGLSYNSPLHF
.	TRBJ2-7	.	TRBV27	TGTGCCAGCAGTTTTGAGGGATCCTACGAGCAGTACTTC	CASSFEGSYEQYF
.	TRBJ1-5	.	TRBV7-2	TGTGCCAGCAGCTTAGCCTTAGGGGGAGATAGCAATCAGCCCCAGCATTTT	CASSLALGGDSNQPQHF
TRBD2	TRBJ2-3	.	TRBV10-3	TGTGCCATCAGTGAGTCGGGCGGGAGAGGCACAGATACGCAGTATTTT	CAISESGGRGTDTQYF
TRBD1	TRBJ2-7	.	TRBV10-3	TGTGCCATCAGTCCGGACAGGGGGCCAGTCGAGCAGTACTTC	CAISPDRGPVEQYF
.	TRBJ2-5	.	TRBV5-4	TGTGCCAGCAGCTTGTTTACAGGGGAGACCCAGTACTTC	CASSLFTGETQYF
TRBD2	TRBJ2-3	.	TRBV9	TGTGCCAGCAGCGTAGGGCTAGCGGGGCCCACAGATACGCAGTATTTT	CASSVGLAGPTDTQYF
.	TRBJ1-1	.	TRBV30	TGTGCCTGGAGTGTACATGTGAACACTGAAGCTTTCTTT	CAWSVHVNTEAFF
.	TRBJ2-5	.	TRBV15	TGTGCCACCAGCAGAGATCTGAGCGAGACCCAGTACTTC	CATSRDLSETQYF
.	TRBJ1-4	.	TRBV18	TGTGCCAGCTCACCTACACAGGGAGCAACTAATGAAAAACTGTTTTTT	CASSPTQGATNEKLFF
.	TRBJ2-6	.	TRBV9	TGTGCCAGCAGCGTGGAGAGCCCTGGGGCCAACGTCCTGACTTTC	CASSVESPGANVLTF
.	TRBJ2-5	.	TRBV7-6	TGTGCCAGCAGCCGAAATTTAGGGGCTGAAGAGACCCAGTACTTC	CASSRNLGAEETQYF
.	TRBJ2-5	.	TRBV19	TGTGCCAGTAGTATGACGAAGGAGGGGACCCAGTACTTC	CASSMTKEGTQYF
.	TRBJ2-1	.	TRBV19	TGTGCCAGTAGTGGGCCCCACTTAGGATCCAATGAGCAGTTCTTC	CASSGPHLGSNEQFF
TRBD1	TRBJ1-2	.	TRBV30	TGTGCCTGGAACTTATACAGGGGGCATAGCTGCGGCTACACCTTC	CAWNLYRGHSCGYTF
TRBD1	TRBJ2-1	once	TRBV7-8	TGTGCCAGCAGCTCCACAGGGGGCGCCAACAATGAGCAGTTCTTC	CASSSTGGANNEQFF
.	TRBJ1-2	once	TRBV7-2	TGTGCCAGCAGCTTAACAGGGCACCATGGATATGGCTACACCTTC	CASSLTGHHGYGYTF
.	TRBJ2-2	.	TRBV5-4	TGTGCCAGCAGCTCCCCCGCTGAGAGGAACACCGGGGAGCTGTTTTTT	CASSSPAERNTGELFF
TRBD1	TRBJ2-7	.	TRBV5-6	TGTGCCAGCAGCTTGGCGGGGGACAGGGGGCATCGCGAGCAGTACTTC	CASSLAGDRGHREQYF
TRBD2	TRBJ2-3	.	TRBV28	TGTGCCAGCTTTCCACCGGGACTAGCGGGCGGGGCTAGCGATACGCAGTATTTT	CASFPPGLAGGASDTQYF
TRBD1	TRBJ1-4	.	TRBV30	TGTGCCTGGCGCCCGGACCTCGGGACAGCTAATGAAAAACTGTTTTTT	CAWRPDLGTANEKLFF